This T cell receptor beta chain comes out of a study of blood T cell repertoires in COVID-19. Study in general: Sites in the United States, Italy and Spain provided acute and convalescent COVID-19 samples. Nucleic acid was either cDNA or gDNA, and it came from T cells, B-cell-depleted T cells, or PBMCs.

V lost 4 bases to trimming and J lost 5 bases, with 19 bases between them. The CDR3 is made up of 15 amino acids. The germline V gene encodes CDR1 SGHRS and CDR2 YFSETQ. The authors' processing: Nucleated cell number was recorded as an estimate derived from reference gene primer amplification. Data came from immunoSEQ multiplex PCR; TCRdb stores just in-frame clones and leaves some out. V, J and clone size are those of that table, while D and trimming were read from the DNA. The sample has around 220,000 clones, 80% to 90% seen once. This sequence was found in a man between 18 and 29 years old with active or convalescent COVID-19. Sequencing was performed on peripheral blood. This sequence joins TRBV5-1 and TRBJ2-7; D not certain. The CDR3, as DNA: TGCGCCAGCAGCCCCCGACAAGTTGGGTCGGACGAGCAGTACTTC. Translated, it gives CASSPRQVGSDEQYF.